This T cell receptor (gamma chain) was obtained from a study of γδ T cells in repeated Plasmodium falciparum infection. At the level of the study: Some Malian samples span acute malaria episodes; others come from no-transmission periods.

Vgamma9/Vdelta2+ and Vdelta2-negative gammadelta T cells were flow-sorted from PBMC for bulk sequencing. Study results and limitations: Many TCRgamma sequences overlapped between individuals in stable Vgamma9/Vdelta2+ repertoires. Vdelta2-negative gammadelta repertoires appeared less diverse and less shared in Malian than Australian children.

The table lists this clone with many counts. Its specificity is unknown. Since a far larger clone is one base different, this is likely a read error. The sample carries other DNA sequences with the same CDR3. In germline, CDR1 is GITISATS, CDR2 ISYDGTV (reference sequence). The CDR3 consists of 14 residues. TCRdb ran CATT on the multiplex PCR reads. The sample holds approximately 26,000 gamma-chain clones, 2.5% to 3.5% seen once. Sequenced input: gamma-delta T cells from blood. The clonotype comes from a pool of human donors (malaria-infected and uninfected, not separated). The rearrangement joins TRGV9 to TRGJ1 or TRGJ2. No J gene is reported in TCRdb; it was inferred here by comparing the DNA with germline. The CDR3 DNA sequence: TGTGCCTTGTGGGAGGTGGGGTATTACTATAAGAAACTCTTT. Encoded protein: CALWEVGYYYKKLF.